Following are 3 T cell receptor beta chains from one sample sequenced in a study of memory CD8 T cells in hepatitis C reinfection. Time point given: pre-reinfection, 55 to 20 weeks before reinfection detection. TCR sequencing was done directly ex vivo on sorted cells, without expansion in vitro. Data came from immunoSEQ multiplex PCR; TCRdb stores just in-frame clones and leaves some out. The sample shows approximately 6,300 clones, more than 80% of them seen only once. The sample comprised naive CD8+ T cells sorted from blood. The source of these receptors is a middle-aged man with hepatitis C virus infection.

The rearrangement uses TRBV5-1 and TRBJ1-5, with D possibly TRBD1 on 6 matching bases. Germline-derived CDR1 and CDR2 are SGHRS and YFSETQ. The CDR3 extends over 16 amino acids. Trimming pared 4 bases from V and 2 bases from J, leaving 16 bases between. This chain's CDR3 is CASSPEGGYGNQPQHF. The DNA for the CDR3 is TGCGCCAGCAGCCCCGAGGGGGGGTACGGCAATCAGCCCCAGCATTTT.

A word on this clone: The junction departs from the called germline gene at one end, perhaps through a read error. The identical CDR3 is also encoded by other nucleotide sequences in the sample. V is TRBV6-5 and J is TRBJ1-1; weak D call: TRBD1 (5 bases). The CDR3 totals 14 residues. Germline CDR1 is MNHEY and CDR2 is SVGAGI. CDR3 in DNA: TGTGCTAGCAGTTACTCCTATGACGACAGTGAAGCTTTCTTT. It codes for CASSYSYDDSEAFF.

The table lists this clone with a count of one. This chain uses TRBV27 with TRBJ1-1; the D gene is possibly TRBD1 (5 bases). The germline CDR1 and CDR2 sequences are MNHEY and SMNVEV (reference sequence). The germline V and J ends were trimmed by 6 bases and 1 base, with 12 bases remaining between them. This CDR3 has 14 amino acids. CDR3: CASRRQGGNTEAFF. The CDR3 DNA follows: TGTGCCAGCAGGAGGCAGGGAGGGAACACTGAAGCTTTCTTT.